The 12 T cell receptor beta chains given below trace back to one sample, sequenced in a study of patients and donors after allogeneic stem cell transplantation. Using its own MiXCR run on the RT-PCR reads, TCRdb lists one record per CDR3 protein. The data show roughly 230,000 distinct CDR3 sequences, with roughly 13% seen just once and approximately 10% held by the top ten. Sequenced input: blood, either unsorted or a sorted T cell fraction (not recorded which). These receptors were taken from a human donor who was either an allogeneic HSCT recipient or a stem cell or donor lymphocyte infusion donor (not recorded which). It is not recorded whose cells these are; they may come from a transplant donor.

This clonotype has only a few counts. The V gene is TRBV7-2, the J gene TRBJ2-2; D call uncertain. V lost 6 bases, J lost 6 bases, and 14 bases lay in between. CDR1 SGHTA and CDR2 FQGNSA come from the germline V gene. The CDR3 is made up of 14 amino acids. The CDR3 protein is CASSPLTSSGELFF. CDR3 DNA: TGTGCCAGCAGTCCCTTGACTTCATCCGGGGAGCTGTTTTTT.

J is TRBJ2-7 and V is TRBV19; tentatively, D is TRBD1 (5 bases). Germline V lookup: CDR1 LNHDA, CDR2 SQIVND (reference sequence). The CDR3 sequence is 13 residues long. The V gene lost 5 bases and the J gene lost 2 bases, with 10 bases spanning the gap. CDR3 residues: CASSYRNTYEQYF. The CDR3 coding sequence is TGTGCCAGTAGTTACAGGAATACCTACGAGCAGTACTTC.

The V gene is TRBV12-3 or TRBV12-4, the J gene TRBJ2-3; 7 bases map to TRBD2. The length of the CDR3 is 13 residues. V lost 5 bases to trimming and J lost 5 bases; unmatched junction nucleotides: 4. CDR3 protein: CASSPLAGDTQYF. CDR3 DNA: TGTGCCAGCAGTCCCTTAGCGGGAGATACGCAGTATTTT.

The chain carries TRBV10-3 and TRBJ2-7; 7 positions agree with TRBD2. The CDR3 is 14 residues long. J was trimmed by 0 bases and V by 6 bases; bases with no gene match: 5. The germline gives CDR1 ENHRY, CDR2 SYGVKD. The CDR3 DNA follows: TGTGCCATCAGCCCTAGCGGTAGCTCCTACGAGCAGTACTTC. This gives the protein CAISPSGSSYEQYF.

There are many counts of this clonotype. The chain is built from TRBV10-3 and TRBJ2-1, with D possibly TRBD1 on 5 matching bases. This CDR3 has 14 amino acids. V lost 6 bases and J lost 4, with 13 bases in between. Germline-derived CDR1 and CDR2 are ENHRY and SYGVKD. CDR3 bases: TGTGCCATCAGAGACATCGACAGTTACAATGAGCAGTTCTTC. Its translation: CAIRDIDSYNEQFF.

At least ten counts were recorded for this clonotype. The CDR3 DNA reads as TGTGCCACCGAGGAGGCGCCTAACTATGGCTACACCTTC. Protein sequence: CATEEAPNYGYTF. The chain is built from TRBV2 and TRBJ1-2; D is unresolved. Trimming shortened V by 10 bases and J by 0 bases, and 12 bases separated the two germline ends. Germline V gene lookup returns CDR1 SNHLY and CDR2 FYNNEI. CDR3 length: 13 residues.

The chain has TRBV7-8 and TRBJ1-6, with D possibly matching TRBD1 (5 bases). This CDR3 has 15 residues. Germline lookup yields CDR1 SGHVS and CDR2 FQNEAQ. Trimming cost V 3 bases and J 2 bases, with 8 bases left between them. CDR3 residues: CASSLDTAYNSPLHF. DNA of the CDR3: TGTGCCAGCAGCTTGGACACCGCCTATAATTCACCCCTCCACTTT.

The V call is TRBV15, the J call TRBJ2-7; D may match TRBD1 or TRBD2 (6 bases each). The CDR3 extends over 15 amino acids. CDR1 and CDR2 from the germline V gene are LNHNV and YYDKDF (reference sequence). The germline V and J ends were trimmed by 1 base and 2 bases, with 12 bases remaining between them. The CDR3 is CATSRGRGATYEQYF. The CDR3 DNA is TGTGCCACCAGCAGAGGAAGGGGGGCCACCTACGAGCAGTACTTC.

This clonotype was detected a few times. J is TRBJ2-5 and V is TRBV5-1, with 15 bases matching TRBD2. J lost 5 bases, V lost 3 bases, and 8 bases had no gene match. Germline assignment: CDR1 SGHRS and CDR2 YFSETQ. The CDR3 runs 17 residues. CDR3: CASSSRTSGGALETQYF. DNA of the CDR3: TGCGCCAGCAGCTCCCGGACTAGCGGGGGGGCCTTGGAGACCCAGTACTTC.

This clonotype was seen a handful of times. The CDR3 sequence is CASGSGENTGELFF. The CDR3 coding sequence is TGTGCTAGTGGTTCCGGGGAGAACACCGGGGAGCTGTTTTTT. This chain links TRBV12-5 with TRBJ2-2, with D maybe TRBD2 (5 bases). Trimming took off 4 bases at V and 1 base at J, with 7 bases between the two ends. Germline CDR1 reads LGHNT; CDR2 reads FRNRAP. The CDR3 extends over 14 amino acids.

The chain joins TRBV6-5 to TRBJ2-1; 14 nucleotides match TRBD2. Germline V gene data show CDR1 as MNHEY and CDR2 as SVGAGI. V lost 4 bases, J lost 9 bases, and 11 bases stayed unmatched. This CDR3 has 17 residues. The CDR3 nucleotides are TGTGCCAGCAGTTCCCCCCGGACTAGCGGGGGGTTGGGTGAGCAGTTCTTC. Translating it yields CASSSPRTSGGLGEQFF.

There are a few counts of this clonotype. The CDR3 DNA reads as TGTGCCAGCAGCCAATTGATCTATGAGCAGTTCTTC. It translates to CASSQLIYEQFF. The rearrangement links TRBV3-1 to TRBJ2-1; D uncertain. This CDR3 comprises 12 residues. V lost 2 bases and J lost 8, with 7 bases in between. Germline V gene data show CDR1 as LGHDT and CDR2 as YNNKEL (reference sequence).